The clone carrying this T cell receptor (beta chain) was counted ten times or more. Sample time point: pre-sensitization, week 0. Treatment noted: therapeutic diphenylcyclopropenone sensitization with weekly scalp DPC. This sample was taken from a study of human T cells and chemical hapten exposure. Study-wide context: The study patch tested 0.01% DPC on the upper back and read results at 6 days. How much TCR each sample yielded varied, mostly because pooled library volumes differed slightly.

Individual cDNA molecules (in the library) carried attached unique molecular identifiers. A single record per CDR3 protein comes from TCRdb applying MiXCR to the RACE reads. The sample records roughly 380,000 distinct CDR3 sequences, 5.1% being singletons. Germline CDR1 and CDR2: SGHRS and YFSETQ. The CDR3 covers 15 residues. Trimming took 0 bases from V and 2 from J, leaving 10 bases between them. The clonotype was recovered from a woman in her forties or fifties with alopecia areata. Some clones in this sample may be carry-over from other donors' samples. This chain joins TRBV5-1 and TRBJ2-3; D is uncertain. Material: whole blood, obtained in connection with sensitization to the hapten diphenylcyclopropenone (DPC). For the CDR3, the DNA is TGCGCCAGCAGCTTGGTAATGGGCCCCACAGATACGCAGTATTTT. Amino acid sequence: CASSLVMGPTDTQYF. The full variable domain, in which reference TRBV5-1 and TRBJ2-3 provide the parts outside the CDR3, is KAGVTQTPRYLIKTRGQQVTLSCSPISGHRSVSWYQQTPGQGLQFLFEYFSETQRNKGNFPGRFSGRQFSNSRSEMNVSTLELGDSALYLCASSLVMGPTDTQYFGPGTRLTVL.